Listed here are 30 T cell receptor beta chains from one sample, sequenced in a study of shared clonotypes between healthy human individuals. Assay used: immunoSEQ multiplex PCR; TCRdb lists only in-frame clones, some missing. The sample has 2 million to 2.5 million clones; approximately 93% are singletons. Specimen: naive CD4+ T cells from PBMCs. Subset in this sample: CD45RA+ positively selected. Every receptor here comes from a man aged 18 to 30 in good health. Some clones in this sample may be carry-over from other donors' samples.

The chain is built from TRBV25-1 and TRBJ2-7; tentative D call: TRBD1 (5 bases). Trimming removed 3 bases at V and 0 bases at J, with 9 bases between. The CDR3 totals 14 residues. Germline V gene sequence: CDR1 MGHDK, CDR2 SYGVNS. The CDR3 nucleotides read TGTGCCAGCAGTGACTACAGGCCCTCCTACGAGCAGTACTTC. Translation gives CASSDYRPSYEQYF.

This chain uses TRBV2 with TRBJ2-7, with 8 bases lining up with TRBD2. Trimming cost V 7 bases and J 3 bases; bases outside gene matches: 8. Germline lookup yields CDR1 SNHLY and CDR2 FYNNEI. CDR3 size: 14 residues. The CDR3 protein is CASIRAGEDYEQYF. CDR3 DNA sequence: TGTGCCAGCATCCGAGCGGGGGAAGACTACGAGCAGTACTTC.

The CDR3 DNA is TGTGCCTGGAACCCGGGGACAGCCCACGAGCAGTACTTC. Amino acids: CAWNPGTAHEQYF. The J gene is TRBJ2-7, the V gene TRBV30; TRBD1 matches at 7 bases. The CDR3 length is 13 residues. Trimming removed 4 bases from V and 5 bases from J; junction bases left unmatched: 8. The V gene's germline CDR1 is GTSNPN and CDR2 SVGIG (reference sequence). Filled out from reference TRBV30 and TRBJ2-7, the complete variable domain reads SQTIHQWPATLVQPVGSPLSLECTVEGTSNPNLYWYRQAAGRGLQLLFYSVGIGQISSEVPQNLSASRPQDRQFILSSKKLLLSDSGFYLCAWNPGTAHEQYFGPGTRLTVT.

This clone was found once. The CDR3 region has the DNA TGTGCTAGTGGCCTGACGGGCAAGGAGACCCAGTACTTC. The encoded protein is CASGLTGKETQYF. The chain has TRBV12-5 and TRBJ2-5; D is unclear. This CDR3 comprises 13 residues. Deletions cut 6 bases from V and 5 bases from J, with 13 bases between. Germline-derived CDR1 and CDR2 are LGHNT and FRNRAP.

CDR3 sequence: CASSPPGQGLSGYTF. Here the CDR3 DNA reads TGTGCCAGCTCACCACCGGGCCAGGGGCTCAGCGGCTACACCTTC. The rearrangement uses TRBV18 and TRBJ1-2, with D perhaps TRBD1 (6 bases). CDR3 size: 15 residues. CDR1 is KGHSH, CDR2 LQKENI, per germline. The V end was cut by 0 bases, the J end by 8 bases, with 16 bases between.

The chain is built from TRBV28 and TRBJ2-1, with unresolved D. The CDR3 covers 14 residues. Trimming pared 5 bases from V and 7 bases from J, leaving 15 bases between. Germline V gives CDR1 MDHEN, CDR2 SYDVKM. This CDR3 is CASSTTRLVNEQFF. In nucleotides, the CDR3 is TGTGCCAGCAGTACCACCCGACTGGTTAATGAGCAGTTCTTC.

Remarks on this clone: Other DNA sequences within the sample encode an identical CDR3. The chain employs TRBV9 and TRBJ2-2; TRBD2 aligns across 10 bases. The V gene end was trimmed by 7 bases and the J gene end by 4 bases; junction bases not matched to a gene: 4. This CDR3 spans 14 amino acids. The germline gives CDR1 SGDLS, CDR2 YYNGEE. The CDR3 nucleotides read TGTGCCAGCTCGGCTAGCGGGAGCACCGGGGAGCTGTTTTTT. It codes for CASSASGSTGELFF. Based on the CDR3 plus reference TRBV9 and TRBJ2-2, the full variable domain is DSGVTQTPKHLITATGQRVTLRCSPRSGDLSVYWYQQSLDQGLQFLIQYYNGEERAKGNILERFSAQQFPDLHSELNLSSLELGDSALYFCASSASGSTGELFFGEGSRLTVL.

The chain links TRBV2 to TRBJ2-5; 7 positions match TRBD2. V trimming: 3 bases; J trimming: 4 bases; junction bases outside the gene matches: 5. Germline CDR1 is SNHLY and CDR2 is FYNNEI. The CDR3 is 14 residues long. CDR3 residues: CASSDGGGRETQYF. The DNA for the CDR3 is TGTGCCAGCAGTGATGGGGGAGGGCGAGAGACCCAGTACTTC.

This clone was counted once. This chain joins TRBV10-3 and TRBJ2-1; D may match TRBD1 or TRBD2 (5 bases each). Germline CDR1 reads ENHRY; CDR2 reads SYGVKD. The length of the CDR3 is 12 residues. Trimming shortened V by 6 bases and J by 9 bases, and 12 bases separated the two germline ends. The CDR3 is CAISKDGGEQFF. Here the CDR3 DNA reads TGTGCCATCAGCAAAGATGGGGGTGAGCAGTTCTTC.

V usage is TRBV7-9 and J usage is TRBJ2-3, with 7 bases fitting TRBD1. V lost 2 bases, J lost 6 bases, and 8 bases stayed unmatched. CDR3 length: 15 amino acids. Germline assignment: CDR1 SEHNR and CDR2 FQNEAQ (reference sequence). CDR3: CASSLRGQALDTQYF. Written as DNA, the CDR3 is TGTGCCAGCAGCTTAAGGGGGCAGGCTCTTGATACGCAGTATTTT. Complete variable domain (other parts from reference TRBV7-9 and TRBJ2-3): DTGVSQNPRHKITKRGQNVTFRCDPISEHNRLYWYRQTLGQGPEFLTYFQNEAQLEKSRLLSDRFSAERPKGSFSTLEIQRTEQGDSAMYLCASSLRGQALDTQYFGPGTRLTVL.

The V call is TRBV29-1, the J call TRBJ2-3; D might be TRBD1 or TRBD2, each matching 6 bases. This CDR3 has 13 amino acids. Trimming removed 7 bases from V and 1 base from J, with 12 bases in between. CDR1 SQVTM and CDR2 ANQGSEA come from the germline V gene. The CDR3 reads CSALRGGTDTQYF. The CDR3 DNA is TGCAGCGCCCTAAGGGGGGGCACAGATACGCAGTATTTT.

CDR3 sequence: CASSLGRDRGRVEQFF. The CDR3 nucleotides are TGTGCCAGCAGCTTGGGGCGGGACAGGGGTCGGGTAGAGCAGTTCTTC. The chain carries TRBV5-4 and TRBJ2-1; 10 positions agree with TRBD1. Germline lookup yields CDR1 SGHNT and CDR2 YYREEE (reference sequence). Unmatched junction bases numbered 10, after V lost 0 bases and J lost 10 bases. The CDR3 is 16 amino acids.

The chain is built from TRBV5-4 and TRBJ1-1, with D possibly TRBD1 on 5 matching bases. Germline CDR1 is SGHNT and CDR2 is YYREEE (reference sequence). The CDR3 covers 15 residues. Trimming left V 4 bases short and J 2 bases short, with 15 bases between. DNA for the CDR3: TGTGCCAGCAGCCCCTGGGGGGGTCGAAACACTGAAGCTTTCTTT. It is translated as CASSPWGGRNTEAFF.

The J gene is TRBJ2-1, the V gene TRBV7-8; 10 positions agree with TRBD1. CDR1 SGHVS and CDR2 FQNEAQ come from the germline V gene. The CDR3 contains 16 residues. V was clipped by 5 bases and J by 10 bases; unmatched bases: 14. The CDR3 DNA is TGTGCCAGCAGCGACAGGGGGCCCCTGGGCCTTCAGGAGCAGTTCTTC. Translation gives CASSDRGPLGLQEQFF. Full variable domain (missing parts from reference TRBV7-8 and TRBJ2-1): GAGVSQSPRYKVAKRGQDVALRCDPISGHVSLFWYQQALGQGPEFLTYFQNEAQLDKSGLPSDRFFAERPEGSVSTLKIQRTQQEDSAVYLCASSDRGPLGLQEQFFGPGTRLTVL.

The chain carries TRBV27 and TRBJ1-4, with unresolved D. V dropped 4 bases and J dropped 2 bases, with 8 bases sitting between them. Germline CDR1 and CDR2: MNHEY and SMNVEV (reference sequence). CDR3 length: 14 residues. The CDR3 bases are TGTGCCAGCAGTTCCCAGGTGACTAATGAAAAACTGTTTTTT. This codes for CASSSQVTNEKLFF.

The CDR3 DNA reads as TGTGCCAGCAGCGTAGGATGGGGACAAGAAACCTACGAGCAGTACTTC. This encodes CASSVGWGQETYEQYF. This chain joins TRBV9 and TRBJ2-7; maybe TRBD1 (6 bases). CDR3 length equals 16 residues. V lost 0 bases and J 2 bases, leaving 15 bases between the germline ends. CDR1 is SGDLS and CDR2 is YYNGEE in the germline V gene.

CDR3 in amino acids: CASSQEGEGLMQYF. The DNA of the CDR3 is TGCGCCAGCAGCCAAGAGGGGGAGGGCCTTATGCAGTATTTT. This rearrangement joins TRBV4-1 to TRBJ2-3; 7 bases match TRBD2. V dropped 0 bases and J dropped 11; count of bases not matched to a gene: 8. The germline V gene encodes CDR1 MGHRA and CDR2 YSYEKL. The CDR3 length is 14 residues.

The V call is TRBV30, the J call TRBJ1-1; possibly TRBD1 for D (6 bases). Trimming pared 2 bases from V and 1 base from J, leaving 11 bases between. Germline assignment: CDR1 GTSNPN and CDR2 SVGIG (reference sequence). The CDR3 runs to 14 residues. The CDR3 DNA is TGTGCCTGGAGTCGGGGGGCCGCGAACACTGAAGCTTTCTTT. It yields the protein CAWSRGAANTEAFF.

Concerning this clone itself: This sample also contains other DNA sequences that code for the same CDR3. The chain carries TRBV5-1 and TRBJ1-4; D is possibly TRBD1 (5 bases). Germline lookup yields CDR1 SGHRS and CDR2 YFSETQ. The CDR3 consists of 14 residues. Between the trimmed V and J ends, which lost 0 bases and 6 bases, there was a span of 9 bases. CDR3 nucleotides: TGCGCCAGCAGCTTGGCAGGGACGGATGAAAAACTGTTTTTT. Translating it yields CASSLAGTDEKLFF.

The rearrangement uses TRBV28 and TRBJ1-3; D is unresolved. The CDR3 totals 12 residues. The germline CDR1 and CDR2 sequences are MDHEN and SYDVKM. Trimming pared 9 bases from V and 4 bases from J, leaving 10 bases between. CDR3 loop: CASGGPGNTIYF. CDR3 sequence (DNA): TGTGCCAGTGGAGGACCGGGAAACACCATATATTTT.

The V call is TRBV7-3, the J call TRBJ2-2, with 8 bases fitting TRBD2. J was trimmed by 3 bases and V by 4 bases; bases with no gene match: 4. This CDR3 has 15 amino acids. The germline gives CDR1 SGHTA, CDR2 FQGTGA. CDR3 DNA sequence: TGTGCCAGCAGCTCGAGCGGGAGTGACACCGGGGAGCTGTTTTTT. It codes for CASSSSGSDTGELFF.

About this clone itself: Other DNA sequences in the sample encode the same CDR3. This chain uses TRBV2 with TRBJ2-2; D is uncertain. There are 13 residues in the CDR3. The germline V gene encodes CDR1 SNHLY and CDR2 FYNNEI. V was clipped by 8 bases and J by 0 bases, with 7 bases between them. The CDR3, as DNA: TGTGCCAGCTCGCGGACGAACACCGGGGAGCTGTTTTTT. Encoded protein: CASSRTNTGELFF.

The rearrangement joins TRBV6-5 to TRBJ2-1; tentative D call: TRBD1 (6 bases). Trimming pared 6 bases from V and 0 bases from J, leaving 12 bases between. Germline CDR1 and CDR2: MNHEY and SVGAGI. This CDR3 is built from 15 residues. The CDR3 sequence is CASRLQGSSYNEQFF. The CDR3 DNA sequence: TGTGCCAGCAGGCTGCAGGGGAGCTCCTACAATGAGCAGTTCTTC.

The chain couples TRBV30 to TRBJ2-3; 9 bases map to TRBD2. Germline lookup yields CDR1 GTSNPN and CDR2 SVGIG (reference sequence). CDR3 size: 13 residues. This CDR3 reads CARLADSTDTQYF. In DNA, the CDR3 is TGTGCACGACTAGCGGACAGCACAGATACGCAGTATTTT.

In its sample, this clone was seen once. The chain links TRBV28 to TRBJ2-1; TRBD1 might be the D (6 bases). Trimming stripped 4 bases from V and 1 base from J, with 11 bases between. The CDR3 sequence is 15 residues long. Germline assignment: CDR1 MDHEN and CDR2 SYDVKM. In DNA, the CDR3 is TGTGCCAGCAGTTCAACAGGGATTTCCTACAATGAGCAGTTCTTC. Its translation: CASSSTGISYNEQFF.

The CDR3 here is CASSRPVLGNTEAFF. In nucleotides, the CDR3 is TGTGCCAGCAGTCGCCCGGTTCTGGGCAACACTGAAGCTTTCTTT. The chain couples TRBV28 to TRBJ1-1; unclear D gene. The CDR3 length is 15 residues. V gave up 5 bases and J gave up 2 bases, with 15 bases separating them. Germline V lookup: CDR1 MDHEN, CDR2 SYDVKM.

The chain combines TRBV28 with TRBJ2-1; D is uncertain. The CDR3 is 15 residues long. V was cut by 4 bases and J by 1 base, with 11 bases left in between. The germline V gene has CDR1 MDHEN and CDR2 SYDVKM. The CDR3 protein is CASSSPGRSYNEQFF. For the CDR3, the DNA is TGTGCCAGCAGTTCGCCAGGACGTTCCTACAATGAGCAGTTCTTC.

The chain carries TRBV19 and TRBJ1-2; a possible D gene is TRBD1 (6 bases). CDR1 LNHDA and CDR2 SQIVND come from the germline V gene (reference sequence). V was cut by 4 bases and J by 10 bases, with 19 bases left in between. The CDR3 is made up of 14 amino acids. CDR3 coding DNA: TGTGCCAGTAGTACTACCAGCAGGACAGTATTCTACACCTTC. Its translation is CASSTTSRTVFYTF.

The gene calls are TRBV15 and TRBJ2-7; 9 nucleotides align to TRBD2. CDR1 and CDR2 from the germline V gene are LNHNV and YYDKDF (reference sequence). Unmatched junction bases numbered 6, after V lost 3 bases and J lost 3 bases. The CDR3 covers 15 residues. The CDR3 bases are TGTGCCACCAGCAGTCAACTAGCGGGTAGCTACGAGCAGTACTTC. Translated, it gives CATSSQLAGSYEQYF.

Concerning this clone: One junction end does not reproduce the germline sequence, and a read error may be involved. This rearrangement joins TRBV6-6 to TRBJ1-5; a possible D gene is TRBD1 (6 bases). This CDR3 region has 13 residues. Per germline, CDR1 MNHNY and CDR2 SVGAGI (reference sequence). CDR3 sequence: CASSLGQSQLQHF. CDR3 nucleotide sequence: TGTGCCAGCAGTTTAGGACAGAGTCAGCTCCAGCATTTT.